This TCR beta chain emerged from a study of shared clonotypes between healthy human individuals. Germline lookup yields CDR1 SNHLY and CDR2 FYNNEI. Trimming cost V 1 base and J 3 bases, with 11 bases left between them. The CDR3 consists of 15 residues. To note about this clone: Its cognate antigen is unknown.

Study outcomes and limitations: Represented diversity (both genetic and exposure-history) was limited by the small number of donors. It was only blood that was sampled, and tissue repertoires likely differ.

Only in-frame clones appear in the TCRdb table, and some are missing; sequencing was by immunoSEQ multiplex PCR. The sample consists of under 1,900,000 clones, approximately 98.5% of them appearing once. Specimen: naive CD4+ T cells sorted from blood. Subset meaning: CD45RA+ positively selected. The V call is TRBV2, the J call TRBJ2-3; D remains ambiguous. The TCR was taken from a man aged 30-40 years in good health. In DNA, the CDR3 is TGTGCCAGCAGTGAAGGGACCCTCGGGACAGATACGCAGTATTTT. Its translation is CASSEGTLGTDTQYF.